The text below deals with one T cell receptor (beta chain). Antigen unknown. The nonmyeloablative bone marrow transplants came from related graft donors, with transient mixed chimerism. The record originates from a study of Tregs in tolerant kidney transplant recipients. Findings of the study overall: Activated donor B cell expansion appeared to reveal the most relevant donor-specific TCRbeta repertoire. Tolerant patients' donor-specific Tregs expanded beyond overall Tregs, suggesting antigen-driven growth.

Libraries were prepared by immunoSEQ multiplex PCR; TCRdb keeps only in-frame clonotypes and omits some of them. This table holds roughly 64,000 clones, around 87% found once. V lost 4 bases to trimming and J lost 8 bases, with 12 bases between them. Germline V CDR1 and CDR2: SGHNT, YYREEE (reference sequence). The CDR3 runs to 12 residues. The input for sequencing was CD4+ T cells from blood (PBMCs), taken 6 months after the transplant. V usage is TRBV5-4 and J usage is TRBJ1-1; possibly TRBD1 for D (6 bases). The sequence came from a human patient who received a combined kidney and bone marrow transplant. A share of the T cells may be of graft donor origin. This chain's CDR3 is CASSPQGTEAFF. CDR3 in DNA: TGTGCCAGCAGCCCGCAGGGGACCGAAGCTTTCTTT. The full variable domain, rest sourced from reference TRBV5-4 and TRBJ1-1, is ETGVTQSPTHLIKTRGQQVTLRCSSQSGHNTVSWYQQALGQGPQFIFQYYREEENGRGNFPPRFSGLQFPNYSSELNVNALELDDSALYLCASSPQGTEAFFGQGTRLTVV.